This passage covers 4 T cell receptor beta chains from one sample sequenced in a study of blood T cells in healthy people across ages. A sample-barcoded 5' primer and a J-beta primer mix were used in a second PCR of about 6 to 11 cycles. TCRdb redid the calling of the 5' RACE reads with MiXCR, one entry per CDR3 protein. The sample consists of about 1.5 million distinct CDR3 sequences, 35% to 45% of them appearing once. The source material was blood. These receptors originate from a woman between 18 and 30 years old in good health.

This clonotype was counted a few times. This could be a read error, since a much larger clone is one nucleotide away. V and J are TRBV27 and TRBJ2-7; D call uncertain. Trimming stripped 5 bases from V and 7 bases from J, with 18 bases between. Germline values: CDR1 MNHEY, CDR2 SMNVEV (reference sequence). This CDR3 region has 14 residues. The CDR3 DNA is TGTGCCAGCAGTCCCAGTAGGACCTACAATGAGCAGTACTTC. It specifies CASSPSRTYNEQYF.

The gene calls are TRBV4-2 and TRBJ1-5; TRBD1 is a possible D gene (5 bases). There are 15 residues in the CDR3. V was trimmed by 0 bases and J by 4 bases, leaving 10 bases between them. Looked up from germline, CDR1 is LGHNA and CDR2 is YNFKEQ. The CDR3 protein is CASSQDLQGNQPQHF. In DNA, the CDR3 is TGTGCCAGCAGCCAAGATCTCCAGGGTAATCAGCCCCAGCATTTT.

The chain couples TRBV6-5 to TRBJ1-1; tentatively, D is TRBD1 (5 bases). Trimming removed 3 bases from V and 0 bases from J, with 14 bases in between. Germline V gene lookup returns CDR1 MNHEY and CDR2 SVGAGI. The CDR3 spans 16 residues. The CDR3 nucleotides are TGTGCCAGCAGTTATAGTATTCTGACAGTGAACACTGAAGCTTTCTTT. Protein: CASSYSILTVNTEAFF.

The chain joins TRBV7-2 to TRBJ2-5; D ambiguous. Germline lookup yields CDR1 SGHTA and CDR2 FQGNSA. The CDR3 is 14 residues long. Between the trimmed V and J ends, which lost 3 bases and 5 bases, there was a span of 13 bases. CDR3 in amino acids: CASSFHWVAETQYF. The CDR3 bases are TGTGCCAGCAGCTTTCATTGGGTCGCGGAGACCCAGTACTTC.